This entry lists 17 T cell receptor beta chains sequenced from one sample in a study of blood T cell repertoires in COVID-19. Profiling relied on immunoSEQ multiplex PCR, and the TCRdb table lists in-frame clones only, not all of them. The table lists about 160,000 clones, around 86% of them singletons. The sample was peripheral blood. These receptors came from an older man with acute or convalescent COVID-19.

The chain employs TRBV7-9 and TRBJ2-7; 9 bases align to TRBD1. V gave up 5 bases and J gave up 3 bases; unmatched junction bases: 8. The CDR3 covers 15 residues. Germline V CDR1 and CDR2: SEHNR, FQNEAQ (reference sequence). As DNA, the CDR3 is TGTGCCAGCAGCCCAGGACAGGGGCCCGTCTACGAGCAGTACTTC. This translates into CASSPGQGPVYEQYF.

The gene calls are TRBV7-9 and TRBJ2-1, with D perhaps matching TRBD2 (5 bases). V shed 1 base and J shed 0 bases, with 16 bases lying between them. The CDR3 has 18 residues. In germline, CDR1 is SEHNR, CDR2 FQNEAQ (reference sequence). CDR3 nucleotides: TGTGCCAGCAGCTTAGGGCTAGCAGGACCCTCCTCCTACAATGAGCAGTTCTTC. Translated: CASSLGLAGPSSYNEQFF. Together with reference TRBV7-9 and TRBJ2-1, the CDR3 gives the full variable domain: DTGVSQNPRHKITKRGQNVTFRCDPISEHNRLYWYRQTLGQGPEFLTYFQNEAQLEKSRLLSDRFSAERPKGSFSTLEIQRTEQGDSAMYLCASSLGLAGPSSYNEQFFGPGTRLTVL.

A single count supports this clone. The rearrangement uses TRBV7-2 and TRBJ1-2; tentative D call: TRBD1 (5 bases). Germline V CDR1 and CDR2: SGHTA, FQGNSA. The CDR3 covers 14 residues. V dropped 2 bases and J dropped 0 bases, with 7 bases sitting between them. The chain's CDR3 is CASSLRGANYGYTF. In nucleotides, the CDR3 is TGTGCCAGCAGCTTACGGGGGGCTAACTATGGCTACACCTTC.

V gene TRBV27 combines with J gene TRBJ2-5; 7 bases agree with TRBD2. This CDR3 has 13 residues. J lost 3 bases, V lost 3 bases, and 1 base had no gene match. Germline V gene data show CDR1 as MNHEY and CDR2 as SMNVEV (reference sequence). CDR3 coding DNA: TGTGCCAGCAGTTTTGCGGGAGAAGAGACCCAGTACTTC. Protein product: CASSFAGEETQYF.

The J gene is TRBJ1-5, the V gene TRBV28, with a possible D match to TRBD1 (5 bases). The germline gives CDR1 MDHEN, CDR2 SYDVKM. Trimming removed 6 bases at V and 0 bases at J, with 9 bases between. The length of the CDR3 is 14 residues. The CDR3 is CASRLDSSNQPQHF. Written as DNA, the CDR3 is TGTGCCAGCAGGCTTGACAGTAGCAATCAGCCCCAGCATTTT.

The rearrangement uses TRBV3-1 (or the pseudogene TRBV3-2) and TRBJ2-3, with 11 bases matching TRBD2. The V and J ends lost 4 bases and 0 bases, in that order; junction bases with no gene match: 18. CDR3 length: 21 amino acids. CDR1 LGHDT and CDR2 YNNKEL come from the germline V gene (reference sequence). Here the CDR3 reads CASSLRDKTSGEGTSTDTQYF. The CDR3 DNA is TGTGCCAGCAGCCTCCGGGACAAGACTAGCGGGGAGGGGACTAGCACAGATACGCAGTATTTT.

The V and J genes are TRBV28 and TRBJ2-1; perhaps TRBD1 as D (5 bases). Germline V CDR1 and CDR2: MDHEN, SYDVKM. Deletions cut 7 bases from V and 9 bases from J, with 10 bases between. The CDR3 consists of 11 residues. This chain's CDR3 is CASTGFGEQFF. The CDR3 DNA reads as TGTGCCAGCACAGGGTTCGGTGAGCAGTTCTTC.

This clone was detected many times. The identical CDR3 is also encoded by other nucleotide sequences in the sample. V is TRBV6-2 or TRBV6-3 and J is TRBJ2-7; 9 bases fit TRBD2. J lost 0 bases, V lost 5 bases, and 8 bases had no gene match. This CDR3 contains 16 residues. Germline values: CDR1 MNHEY, CDR2 SVGEGT. The CDR3, as DNA: TGTGCCAGCAGTGCCCCTTTTAGCGGGAGCTCCTACGAGCAGTACTTC. It yields the protein CASSAPFSGSSYEQYF.

The chain employs TRBV9 and TRBJ2-1, with a possible D match to TRBD1 (5 bases). Trimming cost V 2 bases and J 1 base, with 13 bases left between them. Germline CDR1 reads SGDLS; CDR2 reads YYNGEE. This CDR3 region has 16 residues. This CDR3 reads CASSVSGRGSYNEQFF. The CDR3, as DNA: TGTGCCAGCAGCGTCTCAGGGCGTGGTTCCTACAATGAGCAGTTCTTC. Supplemented by reference TRBV9 and TRBJ2-1, the full variable domain reads DSGVTQTPKHLITATGQRVTLRCSPRSGDLSVYWYQQSLDQGLQFLIQYYNGEERAKGNILERFSAQQFPDLHSELNLSSLELGDSALYFCASSVSGRGSYNEQFFGPGTRLTVL.

V is TRBV7-6 and J is TRBJ2-7, with 8 bases aligning to TRBD2. Trimming removed 2 bases from V and 2 bases from J; junction bases left unmatched: 5. Germline V gene data show CDR1 as SGHVS and CDR2 as FNYEAQ. This CDR3 is 15 amino acids long. The CDR3 here is CASSLMAGGTYEQYF. The DNA of the CDR3 is TGTGCCAGCAGCTTAATGGCGGGAGGAACCTACGAGCAGTACTTC.

CDR3 sequence: CASSSQRPGVYEQYF. The CDR3 bases are TGTGCCAGCAGTTCACAGCGACCGGGGGTGTACGAGCAGTACTTC. The V gene is TRBV28, the J gene TRBJ2-7; maybe TRBD2 (6 bases). The CDR3 length is 15 residues. Trimming stripped 4 bases from V and 4 bases from J, with 17 bases between. Germline lookup yields CDR1 MDHEN and CDR2 SYDVKM.

The chain has TRBV29-1 and TRBJ2-7; D unresolved. This CDR3 comprises 12 residues. Per the germline V gene, CDR1 is SQVTM and CDR2 is ANQGSEA. The V end was cut by 7 bases, the J end by 6 bases, with 16 bases between. The CDR3 sequence: CSGFEVDFEQYF. CDR3 bases: TGCAGCGGCTTTGAGGTTGACTTCGAGCAGTACTTC.

The V call is TRBV11-1, the J call TRBJ2-5, with D perhaps TRBD1 (7 bases). This CDR3 has 13 residues. V dropped 6 bases and J dropped 4 bases, with 12 bases sitting between them. Germline CDR1 is SGHAT and CDR2 is FQDESV (reference sequence). This CDR3 is CASRRDSSETQYF. CDR3 coding DNA: TGTGCCAGCAGGCGGGACAGCTCAGAGACCCAGTACTTC.

The chain is built from TRBV28 and TRBJ2-1, with a tentative D call TRBD1 (5 bases). The CDR3 sequence is 15 residues long. Per the germline V gene, CDR1 is MDHEN and CDR2 is SYDVKM. The V gene lost 2 bases and the J gene lost 6 bases, with 14 bases spanning the gap. The CDR3 protein is CASSLKPQGPNEQFF. DNA for the CDR3: TGTGCCAGCAGTTTAAAACCGCAGGGCCCCAATGAGCAGTTCTTC. Combining the CDR3 with reference TRBV28 and TRBJ2-1 gives the whole variable domain DVKVTQSSRYLVKRTGEKVFLECVQDMDHENMFWYRQDPGLGLRLIYFSYDVKMKEKGDIPEGYSVSREKKERFSLILESASTNQTSMYLCASSLKPQGPNEQFFGPGTRLTVL.

This clone was seen only once. The CDR3 nucleotides are TGTGCCAGCAGCGCTTCTTTTAGCTCCTACGAGCAGTACTTC. This codes for CASSASFSSYEQYF. This rearrangement joins TRBV6-2 or TRBV6-3 to TRBJ2-7; D gene unclear. Trimming pared 6 bases from V and 0 bases from J, leaving 12 bases between. The CDR3 spans 14 residues. From germline, CDR1 is MNHEY and CDR2 SVGEGT.

This clone was detected once. V gene TRBV28 combines with J gene TRBJ2-3, with TRBD2 matching 8 bases. CDR1 and CDR2 from the germline V gene are MDHEN and SYDVKM. V lost 7 bases to trimming and J lost 2 bases; unmatched junction nucleotides: 5. The CDR3 totals 14 residues. CDR3 nucleotides: TGTGCCAGCATGGTCGGGAGGGCCACAGATACGCAGTATTTT. Translating it yields CASMVGRATDTQYF.

This clone was detected a few times. J is TRBJ1-5 and V is TRBV3-1 (or the pseudogene TRBV3-2); no clear D gene. The CDR3 sequence is 12 residues long. The germline V gene encodes CDR1 LGHDT and CDR2 YNNKEL (reference sequence). Trimming took 3 bases from V and 6 from J, leaving 6 bases between them. The CDR3: CASSQSFQPQHF. DNA for the CDR3: TGTGCCAGCAGCCAGAGTTTTCAGCCCCAGCATTTT.